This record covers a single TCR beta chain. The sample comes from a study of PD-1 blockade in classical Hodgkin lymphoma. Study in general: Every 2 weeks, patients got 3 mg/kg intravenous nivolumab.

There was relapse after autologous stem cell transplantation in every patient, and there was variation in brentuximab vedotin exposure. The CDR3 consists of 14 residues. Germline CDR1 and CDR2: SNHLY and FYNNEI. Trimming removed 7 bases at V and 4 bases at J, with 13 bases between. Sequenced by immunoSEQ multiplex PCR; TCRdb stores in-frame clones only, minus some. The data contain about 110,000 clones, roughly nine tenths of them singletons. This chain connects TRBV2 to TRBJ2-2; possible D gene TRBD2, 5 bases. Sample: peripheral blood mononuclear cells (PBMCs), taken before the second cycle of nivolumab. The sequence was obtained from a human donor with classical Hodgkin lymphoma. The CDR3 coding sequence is TGTGCCAGCACGGATGTCGGGATCACCGGGGAGCTGTTTTTT. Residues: CASTDVGITGELFF.